This T cell receptor beta chain was captured in a study of T cell changes during pregnancy in multiple sclerosis. Sequenced by immunoSEQ multiplex PCR; TCRdb stores in-frame clones only, minus some. The data hold under 95,000 clones, with around 92% observed a single time. Germline CDR1 MNHNY, CDR2 SVGAGI (reference sequence). V lost 7 bases and J 8 bases, leaving 23 bases between the germline ends. This CDR3 region has 15 residues. This clone showed up just once. The sequenced sample was peripheral blood, obtained after pregnancy. The genes are TRBV6-6 and TRBJ1-1; maybe TRBD1 (5 bases). This sequence was found in a female donor with multiple sclerosis, enrolled in a pregnancy study. The CDR3 nucleotides are TGTGCCAGCACCGACATATCCACAGGTCTGGTAGAAGCTTTCTTT. Translating gives CASTDISTGLVEAFF.